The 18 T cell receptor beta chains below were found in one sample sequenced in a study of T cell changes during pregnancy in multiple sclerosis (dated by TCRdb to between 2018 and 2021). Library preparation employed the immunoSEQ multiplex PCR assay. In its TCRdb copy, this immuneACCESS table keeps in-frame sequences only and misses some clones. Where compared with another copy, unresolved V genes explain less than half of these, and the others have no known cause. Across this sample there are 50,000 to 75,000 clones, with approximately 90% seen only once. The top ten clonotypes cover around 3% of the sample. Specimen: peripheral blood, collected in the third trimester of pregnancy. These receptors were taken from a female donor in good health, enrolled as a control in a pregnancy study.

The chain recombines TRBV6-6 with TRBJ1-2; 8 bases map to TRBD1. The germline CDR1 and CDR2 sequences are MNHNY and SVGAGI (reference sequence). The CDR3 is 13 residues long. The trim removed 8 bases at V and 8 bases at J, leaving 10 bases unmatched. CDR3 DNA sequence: TGTGCCAGCGCGGTTTCAGGGGGCAACGGCTACACCTTC. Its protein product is CASAVSGGNGYTF.

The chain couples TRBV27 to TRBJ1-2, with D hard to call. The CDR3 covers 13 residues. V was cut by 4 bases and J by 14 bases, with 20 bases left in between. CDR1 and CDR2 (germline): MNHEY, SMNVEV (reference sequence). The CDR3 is CASSWFRKRLLTF. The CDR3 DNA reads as TGTGCCAGCAGTTGGTTTAGGAAGCGCCTTCTAACCTTC.

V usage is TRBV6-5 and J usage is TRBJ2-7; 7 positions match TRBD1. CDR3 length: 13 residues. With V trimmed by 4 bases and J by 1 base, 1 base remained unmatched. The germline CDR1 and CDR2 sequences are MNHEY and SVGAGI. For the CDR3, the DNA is TGTGCCAGCAGTTTGGGACAGTCCTACGAGCAGTACTTC. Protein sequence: CASSLGQSYEQYF.

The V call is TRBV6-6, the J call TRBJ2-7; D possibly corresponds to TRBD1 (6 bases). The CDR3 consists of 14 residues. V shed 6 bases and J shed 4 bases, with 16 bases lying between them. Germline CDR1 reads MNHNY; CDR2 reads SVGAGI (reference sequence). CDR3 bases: TGTGCCAGCAGCAGAGGACAGATATCTTACGAGCAGTACTTC. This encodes CASSRGQISYEQYF.

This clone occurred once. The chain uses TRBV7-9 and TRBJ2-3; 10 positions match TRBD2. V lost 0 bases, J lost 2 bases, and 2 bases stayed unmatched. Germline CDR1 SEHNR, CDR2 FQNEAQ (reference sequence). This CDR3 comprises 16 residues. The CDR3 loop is CASSLALAGVTDTQYF. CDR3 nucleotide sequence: TGTGCCAGCAGCTTAGCCCTAGCGGGGGTCACAGATACGCAGTATTTT.

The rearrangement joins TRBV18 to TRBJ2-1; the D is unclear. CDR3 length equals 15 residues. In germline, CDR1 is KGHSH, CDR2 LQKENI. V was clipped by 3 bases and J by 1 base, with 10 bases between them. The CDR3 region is CASSPDTRSYNEQFF. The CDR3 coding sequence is TGTGCCAGCTCACCTGACACCCGATCCTACAATGAGCAGTTCTTC. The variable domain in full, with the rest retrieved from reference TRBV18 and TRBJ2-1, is NAGVMQNPRHLVRRRGQEARLRCSPMKGHSHVYWYRQLPEEGLKFMVYLQKENIIDESGMPKERFSAEFPKEGPSILRIQQVVRGDSAAYFCASSPDTRSYNEQFFGPGTRLTVL.

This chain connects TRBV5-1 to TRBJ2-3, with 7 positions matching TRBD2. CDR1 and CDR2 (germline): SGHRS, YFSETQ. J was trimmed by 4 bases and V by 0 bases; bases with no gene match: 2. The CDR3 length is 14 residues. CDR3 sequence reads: CASSLESGADTQYF. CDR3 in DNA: TGCGCCAGCAGCTTGGAAAGCGGGGCAGATACGCAGTATTTT.

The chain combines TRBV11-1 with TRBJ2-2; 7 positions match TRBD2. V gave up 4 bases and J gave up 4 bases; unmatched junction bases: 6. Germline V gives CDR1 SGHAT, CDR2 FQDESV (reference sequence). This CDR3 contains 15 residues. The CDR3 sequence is CASSWGGMSTGELFF. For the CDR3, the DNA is TGTGCCAGCAGCTGGGGGGGGATGAGCACCGGGGAGCTGTTTTTT.

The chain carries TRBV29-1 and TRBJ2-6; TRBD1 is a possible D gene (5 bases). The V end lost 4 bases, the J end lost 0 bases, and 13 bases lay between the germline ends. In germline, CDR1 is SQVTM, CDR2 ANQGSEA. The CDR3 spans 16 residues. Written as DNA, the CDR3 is TGCAGCGTTGTAGACTTAGGGGTCTCTGGGGCCAACGTCCTGACTTTC. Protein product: CSVVDLGVSGANVLTF.

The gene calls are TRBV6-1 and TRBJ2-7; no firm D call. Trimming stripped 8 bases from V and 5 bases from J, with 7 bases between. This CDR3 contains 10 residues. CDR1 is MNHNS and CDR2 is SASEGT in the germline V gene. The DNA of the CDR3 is TGTGCCAGCGGGCGTAACGAGCAGTACTTC. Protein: CASGRNEQYF.

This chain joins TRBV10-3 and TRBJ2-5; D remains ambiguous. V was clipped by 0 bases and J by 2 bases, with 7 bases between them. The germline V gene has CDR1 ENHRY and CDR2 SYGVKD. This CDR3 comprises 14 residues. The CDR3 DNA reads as TGTGCCATCAGTGAGTCCGGTTTACAAGAGACCCAGTACTTC. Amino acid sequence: CAISESGLQETQYF.

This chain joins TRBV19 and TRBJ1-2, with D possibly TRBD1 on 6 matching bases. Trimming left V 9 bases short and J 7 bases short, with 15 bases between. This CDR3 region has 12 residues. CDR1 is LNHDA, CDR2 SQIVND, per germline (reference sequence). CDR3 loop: CASVQGYVGYTF. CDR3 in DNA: TGTGCCAGCGTACAGGGTTATGTTGGCTACACCTTC.

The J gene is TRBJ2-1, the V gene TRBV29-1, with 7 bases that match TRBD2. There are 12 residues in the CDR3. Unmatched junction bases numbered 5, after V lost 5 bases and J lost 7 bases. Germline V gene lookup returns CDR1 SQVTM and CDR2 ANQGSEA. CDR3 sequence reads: CSVRTSWNEQFF. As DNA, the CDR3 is TGCAGCGTTAGGACTAGTTGGAATGAGCAGTTCTTC.

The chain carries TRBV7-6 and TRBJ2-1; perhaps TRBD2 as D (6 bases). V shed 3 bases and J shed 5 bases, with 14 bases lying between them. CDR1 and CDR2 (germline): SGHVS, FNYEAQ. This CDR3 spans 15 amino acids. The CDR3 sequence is CASSFPGLENNEQFF. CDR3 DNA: TGTGCCAGCAGCTTCCCGGGACTGGAAAACAATGAGCAGTTCTTC.

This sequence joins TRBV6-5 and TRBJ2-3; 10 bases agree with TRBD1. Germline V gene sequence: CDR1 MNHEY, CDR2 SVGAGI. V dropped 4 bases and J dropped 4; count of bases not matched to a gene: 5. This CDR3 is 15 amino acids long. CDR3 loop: CASSFTTGGADTQYF. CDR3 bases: TGTGCCAGCAGTTTCACGACAGGGGGCGCAGATACGCAGTATTTT.

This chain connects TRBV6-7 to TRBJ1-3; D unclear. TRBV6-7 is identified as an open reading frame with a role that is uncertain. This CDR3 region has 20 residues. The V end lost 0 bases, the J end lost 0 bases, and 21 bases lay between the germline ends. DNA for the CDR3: TGTGCCAGCAGTTACTCGTTAGAACCCACCCACCTGAGCTCTGGAAACACCATATATTTT. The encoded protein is CASSYSLEPTHLSSGNTIYF.

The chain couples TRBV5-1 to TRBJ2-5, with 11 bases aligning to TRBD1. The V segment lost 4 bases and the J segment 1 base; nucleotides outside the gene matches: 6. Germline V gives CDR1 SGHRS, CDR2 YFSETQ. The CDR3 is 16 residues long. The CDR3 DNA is TGCGCCAGCAGCCCATGGACAGGGGGCATCCAAGAGACCCAGTACTTC. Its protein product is CASSPWTGGIQETQYF.

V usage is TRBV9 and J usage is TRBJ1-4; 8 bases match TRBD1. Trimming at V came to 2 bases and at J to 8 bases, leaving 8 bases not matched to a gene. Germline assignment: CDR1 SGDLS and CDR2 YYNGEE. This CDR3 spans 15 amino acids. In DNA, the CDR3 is TGTGCCAGCAGCGTCGGACAGGGCGAGCGCGAAAAACTGTTTTTT. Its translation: CASSVGQGEREKLFF.